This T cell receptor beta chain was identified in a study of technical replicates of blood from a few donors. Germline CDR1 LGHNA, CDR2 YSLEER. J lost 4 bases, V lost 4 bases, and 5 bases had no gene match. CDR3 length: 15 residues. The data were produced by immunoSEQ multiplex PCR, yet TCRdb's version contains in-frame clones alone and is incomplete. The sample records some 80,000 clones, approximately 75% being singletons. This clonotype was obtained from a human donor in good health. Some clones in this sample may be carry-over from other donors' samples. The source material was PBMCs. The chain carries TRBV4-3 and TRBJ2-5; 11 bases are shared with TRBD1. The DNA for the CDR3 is TGCGCCAGCAGCCCAGGGACAGGGGGTGTAGAGACCCAGTACTTC. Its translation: CASSPGTGGVETQYF.